This T cell receptor (beta chain) comes out of a study of vaccination and CD4 T cells after COVID-19. Study information: Overlapping peptides of the spike proteins of SARS-CoV-2, HCoV-NL63, HCoV-OC43 and HCoV-229E were used for cell stimulation.

The treatment was: roughly 10-day PBMC culture with coronavirus spike peptide pools or control peptides (ViraFEST assay). Negative selection enriched CD4+ T cells from cultures at roughly ten days. The CDR3 consists of 12 residues. CDR1 ENHRY and CDR2 SYGVKD come from the germline V gene. V gave up 6 bases and J gave up 9 bases; unmatched junction bases: 5. Researchers used the Oncomine TCR Beta short-read assay to sequence DNA from cultured CD4+ T cells. Using the QIAamp micro DNA kit, genomic DNA was extracted from the CD4+ T cells that had been cultured. Each CDR3 protein gets one entry after TCRdb re-called the PCR reads with MiXCR. Of roughly 12,000 distinct CDR3 sequences listed, around 40% are singletons. Details on this clonotype: Its antigen is currently unknown.

Sequenced sample: cultured CD4+ T cells from blood. The TCR originated in a human donor with COVID-19. The chain is built from TRBV10-3 and TRBJ1-5, with 7 nucleotides matching TRBD1. CDR3 DNA sequence: TGTGCCATCAGCCCGACAGGGCTGCCCCAGCATTTT. Residues: CAISPTGLPQHF.